These 5 T cell receptor beta chains were sequenced from one sample in a study of T-cell memory formation after mild COVID-19. TCRdb fed the 5' RACE reads into MiXCR, producing one record per CDR3 protein. Of more than 250,000 distinct CDR3 sequences listed, 16% are singletons. The specimen sequenced was PBMCs or a T cell subset sorted from them (not recorded which). Receptors originate from a man in his late teens or twenties who had mild COVID-19 (a few samples of this study predate the infection). Cell type and time point are not known.

This clonotype has only a few counts. This chain uses TRBV7-2 with TRBJ2-7; tentative D call: TRBD1 (5 bases). This CDR3 is built from 14 residues. Germline values: CDR1 SGHTA, CDR2 FQGNSA. Trimming cost V 5 bases and J 3 bases, with 14 bases left between them. The CDR3 here is CASSAQGGNYEQYV. The CDR3 DNA reads as TGTGCCAGCAGCGCGCAGGGTGGAAACTACGAGCAGTACGTC.

This clonotype was counted many times. The rearrangement joins TRBV7-3 to TRBJ2-1; 7 positions match TRBD1. CDR1 SGHTA and CDR2 FQGTGA come from the germline V gene. After removal of 0 bases from V and 0 bases from J, the junction contained 8 bases not matched to a gene. The CDR3 has 18 amino acids. CDR3 in DNA: TGTGCCAGCAGCTTAACAGGGGGCCCTCCAAGCTCCTACAATGAGCAGTTCTTC. As protein: CASSLTGGPPSSYNEQFF.

This chain joins TRBV5-1 and TRBJ1-6; a weak D match, TRBD1 (6 bases). Trimming removed 6 bases from V and 7 bases from J, with 17 bases in between. This CDR3 contains 15 residues. The V gene's germline CDR1 is SGHRS and CDR2 YFSETQ. The CDR3 region has the DNA TGCGCCAGCACCATGGACAGCCCCCGGAATTCACCCCTCCACTTT. Translation: CASTMDSPRNSPLHF.

This clonotype was seen at least ten times. The chain couples TRBV2 to TRBJ2-3; D is perhaps TRBD1 or TRBD2 (5 bases each). CDR1 is SNHLY and CDR2 is FYNNEI in the germline V gene. The CDR3 runs to 13 residues. Trimming took off 3 bases at V and 3 bases at J, with 7 bases between the two ends. CDR3 sequence: CASSDGGTDTQYF. The CDR3 nucleotides are TGTGCCAGCAGTGATGGGGGTACAGATACGCAGTATTTT. The full variable domain, in which reference TRBV2 and TRBJ2-3 provide the parts outside the CDR3, is EPEVTQTPSHQVTQMGQEVILRCVPISNHLYFYWYRQILGQKVEFLVSFYNNEISEKSEIFDDQFSVERPDGSNFTLKIRSTKLEDSAMYFCASSDGGTDTQYFGPGTRLTVL.

The rearrangement links TRBV9 to TRBJ1-6; 9 positions match TRBD1. V was clipped by 1 base and J by 10 bases; unmatched bases: 12. Per germline, CDR1 SGDLS and CDR2 YYNGEE. The CDR3 covers 17 residues. This CDR3 reads CASSVFKGTGFGSPLHF. The CDR3 bases are TGTGCCAGCAGCGTATTTAAGGGGACAGGGTTCGGCTCACCCCTCCACTTT.